This T cell receptor beta chain was captured in a study of blood T cell repertoires in COVID-19. Looked up from germline, CDR1 is SQVTM and CDR2 is ANQGSEA. The CDR3 has 13 amino acids. Unmatched junction bases numbered 8, after V lost 6 bases and J lost 7 bases. Participant-reported clinical history was the basis for cohort assignment. Exposed participants encountered a COVID-19 case during the 2 weeks preceding study entry. Data came from immunoSEQ multiplex PCR; TCRdb stores just in-frame clones and leaves some out. Among under 150,000 clones, 84% were seen once, and the ten largest hold roughly 5.5%.

This TCR was recovered from a woman aged 45-59 years who had been exposed to COVID-19. The chain links TRBV29-1 to TRBJ1-2, with 10 bases aligning to TRBD1. Sequenced: PBMCs or T cells enriched from blood (not recorded which). The CDR3 here is CSVAWDRGGGYTF. In DNA, the CDR3 is TGCAGCGTGGCTTGGGACAGGGGAGGTGGCTACACCTTC.